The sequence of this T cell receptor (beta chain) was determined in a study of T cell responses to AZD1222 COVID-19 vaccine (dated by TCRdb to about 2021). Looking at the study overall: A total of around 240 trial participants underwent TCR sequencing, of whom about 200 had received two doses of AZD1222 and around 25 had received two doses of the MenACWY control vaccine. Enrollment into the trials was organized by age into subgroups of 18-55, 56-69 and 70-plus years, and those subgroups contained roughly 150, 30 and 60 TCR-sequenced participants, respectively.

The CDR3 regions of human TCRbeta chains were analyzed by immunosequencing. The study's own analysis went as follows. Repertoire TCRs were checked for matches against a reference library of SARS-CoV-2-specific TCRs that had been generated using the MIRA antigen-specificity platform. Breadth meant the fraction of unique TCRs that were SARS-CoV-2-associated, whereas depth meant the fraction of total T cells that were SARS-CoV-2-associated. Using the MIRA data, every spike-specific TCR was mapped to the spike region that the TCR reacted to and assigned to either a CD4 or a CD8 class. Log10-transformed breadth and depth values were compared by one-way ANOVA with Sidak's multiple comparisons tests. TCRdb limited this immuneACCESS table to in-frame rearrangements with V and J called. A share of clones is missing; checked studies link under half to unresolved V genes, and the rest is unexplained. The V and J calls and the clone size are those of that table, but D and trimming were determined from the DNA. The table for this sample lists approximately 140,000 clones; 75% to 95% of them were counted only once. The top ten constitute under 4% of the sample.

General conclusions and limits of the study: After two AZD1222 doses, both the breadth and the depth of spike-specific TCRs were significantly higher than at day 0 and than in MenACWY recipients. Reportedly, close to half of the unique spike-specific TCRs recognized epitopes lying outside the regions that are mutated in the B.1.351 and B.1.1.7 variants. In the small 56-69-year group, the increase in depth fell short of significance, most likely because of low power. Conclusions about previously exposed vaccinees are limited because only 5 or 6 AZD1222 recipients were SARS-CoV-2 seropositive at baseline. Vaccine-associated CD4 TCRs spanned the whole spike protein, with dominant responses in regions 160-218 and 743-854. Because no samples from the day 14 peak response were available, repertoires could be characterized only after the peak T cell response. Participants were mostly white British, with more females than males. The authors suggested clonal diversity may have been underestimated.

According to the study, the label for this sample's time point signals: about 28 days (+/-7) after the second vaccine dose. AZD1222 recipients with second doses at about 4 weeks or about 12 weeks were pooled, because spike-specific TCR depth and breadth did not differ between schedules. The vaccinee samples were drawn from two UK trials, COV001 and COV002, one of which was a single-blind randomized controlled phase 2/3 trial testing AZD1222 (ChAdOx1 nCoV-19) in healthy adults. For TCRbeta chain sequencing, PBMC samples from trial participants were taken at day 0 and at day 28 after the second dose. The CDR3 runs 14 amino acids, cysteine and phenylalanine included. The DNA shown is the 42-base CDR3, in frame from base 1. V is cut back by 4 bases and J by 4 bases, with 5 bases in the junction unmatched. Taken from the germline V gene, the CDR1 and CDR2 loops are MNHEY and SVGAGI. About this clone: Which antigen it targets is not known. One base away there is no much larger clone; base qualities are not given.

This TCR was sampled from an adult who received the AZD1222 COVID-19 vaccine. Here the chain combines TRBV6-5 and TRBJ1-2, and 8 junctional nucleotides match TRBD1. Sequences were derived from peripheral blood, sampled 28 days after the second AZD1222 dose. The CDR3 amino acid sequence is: CASSLEQGVYGYTF. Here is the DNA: TGTGCCAGCAGTTTAGAACAGGGGGTCTATGGCTACACCTTC.